The present entry profiles one T cell receptor beta chain with its context. Its matching antigen is unknown. Sequence at one end of the junction differs from germline and may be a read error. The sample belongs to a study of OX40 agonist ivuxolimab in advanced cancers. Looking at the study overall: Those enrolled were 82.7% male, with a mean age of roughly 60 years and ages from roughly 23 to 79.

Study results and limitations: At doses 0.1 to 3.0 mg/kg, CD4+ and CD8+ clones expanded. Expanded clones were, on average, more numerous in CD8+ T cells than in CD4+.

The data were produced by immunoSEQ multiplex PCR, yet TCRdb's version contains in-frame clones alone and is incomplete. Here the sample spans roughly 60,000 clones, around 84% being singletons. Germline values: CDR1 SGHAT, CDR2 FQNNGV. The length of the CDR3 is 16 residues. The source is an adult with an advanced solid tumor such as melanoma, head and neck, liver or kidney cancer. The rearrangement links TRBV11-2 to TRBJ2-2; D remains ambiguous. The sequencing here drew on CD4+ or CD8+ T cells sorted from blood, taken in a trial of the OX40 agonist ivuxolimab. In DNA, the CDR3 is TGTGCCAGCACCTTATTAGGTCAGGTTGGCACCGGGGAGCTGTTTTTT. It is translated as CASTLLGQVGTGELFF.